These T cell receptor beta chains were read from a single sample in a study of tumor and adjacent non-tumor tissue in lung cancer. In TCRdb, the multiplex PCR reads were re-called with MiXCR into one record per CDR3 protein. The sample records under 85,000 distinct CDR3 sequences, approximately 82% being singletons. Input material: distant non-tumor lung tissue. These receptors all stem from a man aged 70 or older with non-small cell lung cancer. The CDR3 runs from the conserved cysteine through the conserved F or W. Fields, in order: CDR3 protein, CDR3 DNA, clone size, D gene, V gene, J gene. The D gene is left open where the match is weak. Only some rows state a clone size, as once, few, many or a class for expanded clones.

CDR3aa: CASSPPRATPGNEQFF
CDR3nt: TGTGCCAGCTCACCACCGAGGGCAACGCCAGGGAATGAGCAGTTCTTC
abundance: -
d_gene: -
v_gene: TRBV18
j_gene: TRBJ2-1

CDR3aa: CASGKAGVGQPQHF
CDR3nt: TGTGCCAGCGGCAAGGCGGGTGTGGGGCAGCCCCAGCATTTT
abundance: -
d_gene: -
v_gene: TRBV6-2/TRBV6-3
j_gene: TRBJ1-5

CDR3aa: CASSVRRPTYEQYF
CDR3nt: TGTGCCAGCAGCGTGAGACGACCTACCTACGAGCAGTACTTC
abundance: once
d_gene: -
v_gene: TRBV28
j_gene: TRBJ2-7

CDR3aa: CASGPQHGNAGKLFF
CDR3nt: TGTGCCAGCGGTCCCCAACACGGGAACGCCGGGAAGCTGTTTTTT
abundance: -
d_gene: -
v_gene: TRBV12-3/TRBV12-4
j_gene: TRBJ2-2

CDR3aa: CASSYRTGDYGYTF
CDR3nt: TGTGCCAGCAGCTATAGGACAGGGGACTATGGCTACACCTTC
abundance: -
d_gene: TRBD1
v_gene: TRBV6-5
j_gene: TRBJ1-2

CDR3aa: CASSSTISGRSVNEQFF
CDR3nt: TGTGCCAGTAGCTCCACCATTAGCGGGAGGTCCGTCAATGAGCAATTCTTC
abundance: -
d_gene: TRBD2
v_gene: TRBV11-1
j_gene: TRBJ2-1

CDR3aa: CSAVTSLLMHEQLF
CDR3nt: TGCAGTGCGGTAACGAGCCTCTTAATGCATGAGCAGTTATTC
abundance: -
d_gene: -
v_gene: TRBV20-1
j_gene: TRBJ2-1

CDR3aa: CSVVPYQSSGEGGYIF
CDR3nt: TGCAGCGTTGTCCCCTATCAATCCTCAGGAGAAGGTGGCTACATCTTC
abundance: -
d_gene: -
v_gene: TRBV29-1
j_gene: TRBJ1-2

CDR3aa: CTREGTYTKQFF
CDR3nt: TGCACCAGGGAGGGTACCTACACTAAGCAGTTCTTC
abundance: -
d_gene: TRBD2
v_gene: TRBV29-1
j_gene: TRBJ2-1

CDR3aa: CVSSLIPGLSAGELFF
CDR3nt: TGTGTGAGCAGTTTAATTCCGGGATTGTCGGCCGGGGAGCTGTTTTTT
abundance: -
d_gene: -
v_gene: TRBV12-3/TRBV12-4
j_gene: TRBJ2-2

CDR3aa: CSARDLVAVGYEQYF
CDR3nt: TGCAGTGCTAGAGATTTAGTAGCGGTTGGATACGAGCAGTACTTC
abundance: -
d_gene: -
v_gene: TRBV20-1
j_gene: TRBJ2-7

CDR3aa: CANSYNEQIF
CDR3nt: TGTGCCAACAGTTACAATGAGCAGATCTTC
abundance: -
d_gene: -
v_gene: TRBV6-1
j_gene: TRBJ2-1

CDR3aa: CASSIDRSESSYNEQFF
CDR3nt: TGTGCCAGTAGTATAGATAGGAGCGAAAGCTCCTACAATGAGCAGTTCTTC
abundance: many
d_gene: -
v_gene: TRBV19
j_gene: TRBJ2-1

CDR3aa: CASIPRGRGLSYGYTF
CDR3nt: TGTGCCAGCATCCCCAGAGGACGTGGCCTGAGCTATGGTTACACCTTC
abundance: -
d_gene: -
v_gene: TRBV12-3/TRBV12-4
j_gene: TRBJ1-2

CDR3aa: CASSSSPAGYTF
CDR3nt: TGTGCCAGCAGCTCCAGTCCAGCAGGCTACACCTTC
abundance: -
d_gene: -
v_gene: TRBV7-9
j_gene: TRBJ1-2

CDR3aa: CASRRGVGETQYF
CDR3nt: TGTGCCAGCAGGCGGGGGGTAGGGGAGACCCAGTACTTT
abundance: -
d_gene: TRBD2
v_gene: TRBV12-3/TRBV12-4
j_gene: TRBJ2-5

CDR3aa: CASSGRGIGTTEAFF
CDR3nt: TGTGCCAGTAGCGGGAGGGGGATTGGTACCACTGAAGCTTTCTTT
abundance: -
d_gene: -
v_gene: TRBV28
j_gene: TRBJ1-1

CDR3aa: CSGTEVEKLFF
CDR3nt: TGTAGCGGGACGGAAGTTGAAAAACTGTTTTTT
abundance: -
d_gene: -
v_gene: TRBV29-1
j_gene: TRBJ1-4

CDR3aa: CARSGTGELDEQFF
CDR3nt: TGTGCCAGGAGTGGTACTGGGGAATTGGATGAGCAGTTCTTC
abundance: -
d_gene: -
v_gene: TRBV6-1
j_gene: TRBJ2-1

CDR3aa: CATNHVPGQSIDTQYF
CDR3nt: TGTGCCACCAATCACGTTCCGGGACAGAGCATAGATACGCAGTATTTT
abundance: -
d_gene: TRBD1
v_gene: TRBV24-1
j_gene: TRBJ2-3

CDR3aa: CASSLGRTNTGDLFF
CDR3nt: TGCGCCAGCAGCTTGGGACGGACGAACACCGGGGATCTGTTTTTT
abundance: -
d_gene: -
v_gene: TRBV5-1
j_gene: TRBJ2-2

CDR3aa: CASSPLRLAGAAPVKNIQYF
CDR3nt: TGCGCCAGCAGCCCACTACGTCTAGCGGGGGCTGCTCCAGTCAAAAACATACAGTACTTC
abundance: -
d_gene: TRBD2
v_gene: TRBV4-1
j_gene: TRBJ2-4

CDR3aa: CASSQADGRPQHF
CDR3nt: TGCGCCAGCAGCCAGGCGGACGGACGGCCCCAGCATTTT
abundance: -
d_gene: -
v_gene: TRBV4-1
j_gene: TRBJ1-5

CDR3aa: CANSLQTGGGEKLFF
CDR3nt: TGTGCCAACAGTTTGCAGACGGGGGGAGGAGAAAAACTGTTTTTT
abundance: -
d_gene: -
v_gene: TRBV6-5
j_gene: TRBJ1-4

CDR3aa: CANSSQGFSDMQYF
CDR3nt: TGTGCCAACAGTTCACAGGGGTTCTCAGATATGCAGTATTTT
abundance: few
d_gene: TRBD1
v_gene: TRBV11-2
j_gene: TRBJ2-3

CDR3aa: CSAPQTGAYGYTF
CDR3nt: TGCAGCGCTCCCCAGACGGGAGCCTATGGCTACACGTTC
abundance: -
d_gene: -
v_gene: TRBV29-1
j_gene: TRBJ1-2

CDR3aa: CSSKPYLQTGQGTQYF
CDR3nt: TGCAGCTCCAAGCCTTACCTCCAGACAGGTCAAGGGACCCAGTACTTC
abundance: -
d_gene: -
v_gene: TRBV29-1
j_gene: TRBJ2-5

CDR3aa: CASGRTVVIEQFF
CDR3nt: TGTGCCAGCGGCAGAACGGTGGTTATAGAGCAGTTCTTC
abundance: -
d_gene: -
v_gene: TRBV6-1
j_gene: TRBJ2-1

CDR3aa: CAIGRDINEQFF
CDR3nt: TGTGCCATCGGGCGGGATATCAATGAGCAGTTCTTT
abundance: -
d_gene: -
v_gene: TRBV10-3
j_gene: TRBJ2-1

CDR3aa: CASSKNTEAFF
CDR3nt: TGTGCCAGTTCAAAGAACACTGAAGCTTTCTTT
abundance: many
d_gene: -
v_gene: TRBV12-3/TRBV12-4
j_gene: TRBJ1-1

CDR3aa: CSTRRGGQGYSGANVLTF
CDR3nt: TGCAGTACTAGGCGGGGGGGTCAGGGTTACTCTGGGGCCAACGTCCTGACTTTC
abundance: once
d_gene: TRBD2
v_gene: TRBV20-1
j_gene: TRBJ2-6

CDR3aa: CACSLGTSGGNEQFF
CDR3nt: TGTGCCTGCAGCCTCGGGACTAGCGGGGGCAATGAGCAGTTCTTC
abundance: -
d_gene: TRBD2
v_gene: TRBV7-3
j_gene: TRBJ2-1

CDR3aa: CASSLGTGGNRPQHF
CDR3nt: TGTGCCAGCAGTTTAGGGACAGGAGGTAATCGGCCCCAGCATTTT
abundance: few
d_gene: TRBD1
v_gene: TRBV12-3/TRBV12-4
j_gene: TRBJ1-5